One and the same sample provided the 26 T cell receptor beta chains below, sequenced in a study of CD8 T cells in ankylosing spondylitis. TCRdb ran MiXCR on the 5' RACE reads and lists one entry per CDR3 protein. The sample has about 220,000 distinct CDR3 sequences, 10% seen once. Material: blood, either unsorted or a sorted T cell fraction (not recorded which). Receptor source: a male donor with ankylosing spondylitis or in good health (not recorded which).

There are many counts of this clonotype. This chain uses TRBV14 with TRBJ2-1; TRBD2 aligns across 7 bases. The J segment lost 6 bases and the V segment lost 1 base, leaving 3 bases of the junction unmatched. Germline CDR1 is SGHDN and CDR2 is FVKESK. The CDR3 consists of 14 residues. The CDR3 here is CASSQGGGINEQFF. The CDR3 region has the DNA TGTGCCAGCAGCCAAGGGGGAGGGATCAATGAGCAGTTCTTC.

This clonotype has at least ten counts. V is TRBV10-3 and J is TRBJ2-2; D call uncertain. The CDR3 loop spans 14 amino acids. V was trimmed by 0 bases and J by 3 bases, leaving 5 bases between them. Per germline, CDR1 ENHRY and CDR2 SYGVKD. In nucleotides, the CDR3 is TGTGCCATCAGTGAGTCGGCTGACACCGGGGAGCTGTTTTTT. The encoded protein is CAISESADTGELFF.

This chain connects TRBV14 to TRBJ2-3; tentative D call: TRBD2 (5 bases). With 5 bases removed from V and 5 bases from J, the gap between germline ends came to 14 bases. Germline V gene lookup returns CDR1 SGHDN and CDR2 FVKESK. The CDR3 spans 14 residues. The CDR3 sequence is CASSIRPGGDTQYF. The DNA for the CDR3 is TGTGCCAGCAGCATACGGCCCGGAGGAGATACGCAGTATTTT.

This clonotype came up a few times. The genes are TRBV28 and TRBJ2-4, with TRBD2 matching 7 bases. In germline, CDR1 is MDHEN, CDR2 SYDVKM. Unmatched junction bases numbered 12, after V lost 6 bases and J lost 1 base. The CDR3 sequence is 17 residues long. Written as DNA, the CDR3 is TGTGCCAGCAGCTACCACTCCTCCGGGGGGGCCAAAAACATTCAGTACTTC. Protein sequence: CASSYHSSGGAKNIQYF.

This clonotype was seen many times. This rearrangement joins TRBV5-5 to TRBJ1-2; 11 bases map to TRBD1. Germline CDR1 SGHKS, CDR2 YYEKEE (reference sequence). The junction had 8 bases not matched to a gene; V was cut back by 0 bases and J by 4 bases. The CDR3 runs 17 residues. The CDR3 coding sequence is TGTGCCAGCAGCTTGGAACTTTCAGGGACAGGGGGCTATGGCTACACCTTC. This sequence encodes CASSLELSGTGGYGYTF.

A remark on this clonotype: No conserved phenylalanine or tryptophan is present at the end of the CDR3, so a read error is the likely explanation. The chain has TRBV5-1 and TRBJ2-5; D call uncertain. The CDR3 contains 13 residues. V lost 5 bases and J lost 5, with 13 bases in between. The germline gives CDR1 SGHRS, CDR2 YFSETQ. The CDR3 sequence is CASRFWKSETQYL. In DNA, the CDR3 is TGCGCCAGCAGGTTCTGGAAGAGCGAGACCCAGTACCTC.

The sample holds many counts of this clonotype. The V call is TRBV2, the J call TRBJ2-1; 8 bases fit TRBD1. The junction had 7 bases not matched to a gene; V was cut back by 7 bases and J by 2 bases. This CDR3 has 15 amino acids. The V gene's germline CDR1 is SNHLY and CDR2 FYNNEI. CDR3 in DNA: TGTGCCAGCACCAGCCAGGGGGCGACCTACAATGAGCAGTTCTTC. Its translation is CASTSQGATYNEQFF.

In its sample, this clonotype was seen many times. The V and J genes are TRBV20-1 and TRBJ1-6; D unresolved. CDR1 is DFQATT, CDR2 SNEGSKA, per germline (reference sequence). The V end lost 3 bases, the J end lost 9 bases, and 9 bases lay between the germline ends. The CDR3 loop spans 12 amino acids. This CDR3 reads CSASVSLSPLHF. The CDR3 DNA is TGCAGTGCTAGTGTCTCCCTTTCACCCCTCCACTTT.

In its sample, this clonotype was seen a few times. The chain joins TRBV6-1 to TRBJ2-1; D may correspond to TRBD1 or TRBD2 (5 bases each). Germline CDR1 and CDR2: MNHNS and SASEGT. The V end was cut by 6 bases, the J end by 6 bases, with 18 bases between. The CDR3 runs 15 residues. The chain's CDR3 is CASSAFGGIGNEQFF. DNA for the CDR3: TGTGCCAGCAGCGCATTTGGGGGTATCGGCAATGAGCAGTTCTTC.

This clonotype was observed many times. The V call is TRBV29-1, the J call TRBJ1-1; D gene unclear. The V gene lost 2 bases and the J gene lost 1 base, with 8 bases spanning the gap. The CDR3 totals 13 residues. Per germline, CDR1 SQVTM and CDR2 ANQGSEA. In DNA, the CDR3 is TGCAGCGTTGAAATTGTTAGGAACACTGAAGCTTTCTTT. Residues: CSVEIVRNTEAFF.

This clonotype was counted many times. The CDR3 spells CAISESASTDTQYF. CDR3 nucleotide sequence: TGTGCCATCAGTGAGTCGGCCAGCACAGATACGCAGTATTTT. The V call is TRBV10-3, the J call TRBJ2-3; D is ambiguous. The CDR3 runs to 14 residues. Germline lookup yields CDR1 ENHRY and CDR2 SYGVKD. Trimming pared 0 bases from V and 0 bases from J, leaving 4 bases between.

About this clonotype itself: A junction end diverges from the germline sequence, so it may reflect a read error. J is TRBJ2-7 and V is TRBV20-1, with 8 bases matching TRBD2. The germline V gene encodes CDR1 DFQATT and CDR2 SNEGSKA (reference sequence). The CDR3 spans 12 residues. The CDR3 region is CSAATTSGLGNF. CDR3 DNA: TGCAGTGCCGCCACCACTAGCGGCCTGGGGAACTTC.

V usage is TRBV5-1 and J usage is TRBJ1-1, with a tentative D call TRBD1 (5 bases). This CDR3 has 15 amino acids. CDR1 is SGHRS, CDR2 YFSETQ, per germline. Trimming removed 4 bases at V and 4 bases at J, with 17 bases between. The CDR3 region is CASSPGRGVSTEAFF. Here the CDR3 DNA reads TGCGCCAGCAGCCCGGGCCGGGGGGTGTCCACTGAAGCTTTCTTT.

The chain couples TRBV7-3 to TRBJ2-3; no definite D call. V was pared by 1 base and J by 1 base, with 9 bases between. CDR3 length equals 15 residues. Looked up from germline, CDR1 is SGHTA and CDR2 is FQGTGA. This chain's CDR3 is CASSLRSGGTDTQYF. CDR3 nucleotide sequence: TGTGCCAGCAGCTTAAGATCCGGTGGCACAGATACGCAGTATTTT.

This clonotype was counted many times. This chain connects TRBV3-1 to TRBJ1-2; D unclear. Germline CDR1 is LGHDT and CDR2 is YNNKEL (reference sequence). Trimming shortened V by 4 bases and J by 7 bases, and 7 bases separated the two germline ends. The CDR3 loop spans 11 amino acids. DNA of the CDR3: TGTGCCAGCAGCCTTGGTCGTGGCTACACCTTC. Its protein is CASSLGRGYTF.

Notes on this clonotype: It may be a read error: a sequence one base away is much more abundant. The CDR3 DNA reads as TGCGCCAGCGGCCTTCCCGGGGGCTACGAGCAGTACTTC. Amino acids: CASGLPGGYEQYF. The rearrangement uses TRBV5-1 and TRBJ2-7; D may be TRBD2 (6 bases). CDR1 and CDR2 (germline): SGHRS, YFSETQ. The CDR3 length is 13 residues. The V end lost 7 bases, the J end lost 3 bases, and 14 bases lay between the germline ends.

This clonotype was counted ten times or more. V is TRBV20-1 and J is TRBJ2-3; D unclear. The CDR3 runs to 16 residues. The germline gives CDR1 DFQATT, CDR2 SNEGSKA (reference sequence). V lost 1 base to trimming and J lost 1 base, with 15 bases between them. The CDR3 reads CSARVGSAVGTDTQYF. CDR3 DNA sequence: TGCAGTGCTAGAGTGGGGTCCGCGGTGGGCACAGATACGCAGTATTTT.

The sample holds many counts of this clonotype. V usage is TRBV20-1 and J usage is TRBJ1-2; the D is unclear. Germline CDR1 reads DFQATT; CDR2 reads SNEGSKA (reference sequence). CDR3 length: 13 amino acids. V was trimmed by 3 bases and J by 0 bases, leaving 8 bases between them. The CDR3 DNA is TGCAGTGCTAGTCGCCAGTCTAACTATGGCTACACCTTC. This translates into CSASRQSNYGYTF.

This clonotype was seen more than once but under ten times. The gene calls are TRBV4-1 and TRBJ2-3, with 8 bases fitting TRBD2. The germline CDR1 and CDR2 sequences are MGHRA and YSYEKL. The ends lost 5 bases at V and 3 bases at J; junction bases unmatched: 4. CDR3 length equals 14 residues. The CDR3 DNA sequence: TGCGCCAGCAGCTCGGGGGGGCGGACAGATACGCAGTATTTT. Residues: CASSSGGRTDTQYF.

This clonotype was found a few times. The V and J genes are TRBV5-1 and TRBJ2-3, with a possible D match to TRBD2 (6 bases). Germline values: CDR1 SGHRS, CDR2 YFSETQ. Trimming left V 4 bases short and J 4 bases short, with 19 bases between. This CDR3 region has 16 residues. The CDR3, as DNA: TGCGCCAGCAGCCGCCGTGGCGGGGAGGTCGCAGATACGCAGTATTTT. It encodes CASSRRGGEVADTQYF.

This clonotype was recorded a few times. This rearrangement joins TRBV20-1 to TRBJ2-2; maybe TRBD2 (5 bases). The CDR3 is 15 residues long. Germline V gene data show CDR1 as DFQATT and CDR2 as SNEGSKA (reference sequence). V lost 5 bases and J lost 1, with 14 bases in between. The CDR3 DNA reads as TGCAGTGCTCGCCCGAGGGCGAAGAACACCGGGGAGCTGTTTTTT. This sequence encodes CSARPRAKNTGELFF.

The table lists this clonotype with many counts. The chain links TRBV5-6 to TRBJ2-3, with D possibly being TRBD2 (5 bases). Looked up from germline, CDR1 is SGHDT and CDR2 is YYEEEE. The V end lost 3 bases, the J end lost 4 bases, and 15 bases lay between the germline ends. This CDR3 has 15 amino acids. CDR3 sequence: CASSWPTTSPDTQYF. For the CDR3, the DNA is TGTGCCAGCAGCTGGCCGACTACCTCCCCAGATACGCAGTATTTT.

Only one count was recorded for this clonotype. This chain links TRBV7-2 with TRBJ2-2; D tentatively reads TRBD1 or TRBD2 (5 bases each). Germline CDR1 and CDR2: SGHTA and FQGNSA. The CDR3 is 15 amino acids. Trimming cost V 3 bases and J 1 base, with 9 bases left between them. CDR3 sequence reads: CASSLLGENTGELFF. The CDR3, as DNA: TGTGCCAGCAGCTTGCTGGGGGAGAACACCGGGGAGCTGTTTTTT.

This CDR3 reads CSARDYRLAGDGEQFF. The CDR3 DNA sequence: TGCAGTGCTAGAGATTATCGGCTAGCGGGGGATGGTGAGCAGTTCTTC. J is TRBJ2-1 and V is TRBV20-1; 10 bases are a match to TRBD2. The CDR3 sequence is 16 residues long. CDR1 and CDR2 (germline): DFQATT, SNEGSKA (reference sequence). The V segment lost 0 bases and the J segment 9 bases; nucleotides outside the gene matches: 11.

The chain couples TRBV12-3 or TRBV12-4 to TRBJ1-1; D remains ambiguous. V was clipped by 3 bases and J by 2 bases, with 10 bases between them. There are 14 residues in the CDR3. This chain's CDR3 is CASSLFRENTEAFF. CDR3 nucleotide sequence: TGTGCCAGCAGTTTGTTCCGGGAAAACACTGAAGCTTTCTTT.

The table lists this clonotype with many counts. The chain couples TRBV5-1 to TRBJ2-1; 10 nucleotides align to TRBD2. Germline V CDR1 and CDR2: SGHRS, YFSETQ. Trimming at V came to 3 bases and at J to 6 bases, leaving 6 bases not matched to a gene. The CDR3 is 15 amino acids. CDR3 sequence (DNA): TGCGCCAGCAGCTCACCGGGACTAGCGATCAATGAGCAGTTCTTC. This codes for CASSSPGLAINEQFF.